The 29 T cell receptor beta chains given below trace back to one sample, sequenced in a study of Ad26.COV2.S vaccination and SARS-CoV-2 variants. Sequenced by immunoSEQ multiplex PCR; TCRdb stores in-frame clones only, minus some. Seen here are around 94,000 clones, about 78% observed once, and the top ten hold around 16%. The sequencing used peripheral blood, collected after recovery from COVID-19. The receptors shown here come from a human donor who had recovered from COVID-19.

The DNA of the CDR3 is TGTGCCAGTGCGTCTCGAGGCGGTGAAAAACTGTTTTTT. This sequence encodes CASASRGGEKLFF. The rearrangement joins TRBV19 to TRBJ1-4; D remains ambiguous. Germline values: CDR1 LNHDA, CDR2 SQIVND (reference sequence). The CDR3 runs to 13 residues. Trimming removed 8 bases from V and 7 bases from J, with 14 bases in between.

This chain joins TRBV12-5 and TRBJ2-3; D may correspond to TRBD1 or TRBD2 (5 bases each). CDR3 length equals 13 residues. V was cut by 6 bases and J by 4 bases, with 11 bases left in between. Germline CDR1 and CDR2: LGHNT and FRNRAP. CDR3 nucleotide sequence: TGTGCTAGTGGGCCGAGGGACGCAGATACGCAGTATTTT. Amino acid sequence: CASGPRDADTQYF. Complete variable domain (other parts from reference TRBV12-5 and TRBJ2-3): DARVTQTPRHKVTEMGQEVTMRCQPILGHNTVFWYRQTMMQGLELLAYFRNRAPLDDSGMPKDRFSAEMPDATLATLKIQPSEPRDSAVYFCASGPRDADTQYFGPGTRLTVL.

J is TRBJ1-3 and V is TRBV7-6, with 9 bases lining up with TRBD1. Germline V lookup: CDR1 SGHVS, CDR2 FNYEAQ. This CDR3 spans 15 amino acids. J gave up 2 bases and V 5 bases, and 4 bases lay outside the gene matches. The CDR3 DNA follows: TGTGCCAGCAGCAGACAGGGGGATGCTGGAAACACCATATATTTT. Its protein is CASSRQGDAGNTIYF.

This clone appeared a single time. The chain carries TRBV10-1 and TRBJ2-7, with D unclear. The CDR3 spans 10 residues. V was clipped by 7 bases and J by 2 bases, with 3 bases between them. Germline CDR1 and CDR2: WNHNN and SYGVQD (reference sequence). Here the CDR3 DNA reads TGCGCCAGCACCACCTACGAGCAGTACTTC. This gives the protein CASTTYEQYF.

The chain is built from TRBV3-1 (or the pseudogene TRBV3-2) and TRBJ1-1; maybe TRBD1 (5 bases). Germline CDR1 is LGHDT and CDR2 is YNNKEL (reference sequence). Trimming stripped 0 bases from V and 10 bases from J, with 9 bases between. The length of the CDR3 is 12 residues. DNA of the CDR3: TGTGCCAGCAGCCAAGATCAGGGAGGAGCTTTCTTT. It codes for CASSQDQGGAFF.

The CDR3 region is CASRPDTYNEQFF. CDR3 bases: TGTGCCAGCAGACCTGACACCTACAATGAGCAGTTCTTC. This rearrangement joins TRBV12-3 or TRBV12-4 to TRBJ2-1; D is undetermined. V lost 6 bases to trimming and J lost 2 bases, with 8 bases between them. The CDR3 length is 13 residues.

The V and J genes are TRBV28 and TRBJ2-1; D possibly corresponds to TRBD2 (5 bases). The CDR3 runs to 14 residues. V dropped 5 bases and J dropped 2 bases, with 10 bases sitting between them. CDR1 and CDR2 from the germline V gene are MDHEN and SYDVKM. This CDR3 reads CASSQGRAYNEQFF. Written as DNA, the CDR3 is TGTGCCAGCAGTCAAGGGAGAGCCTACAATGAGCAGTTCTTC. Combining the CDR3 with reference TRBV28 and TRBJ2-1 gives the whole variable domain DVKVTQSSRYLVKRTGEKVFLECVQDMDHENMFWYRQDPGLGLRLIYFSYDVKMKEKGDIPEGYSVSREKKERFSLILESASTNQTSMYLCASSQGRAYNEQFFGPGTRLTVL.

This clone was seen only a few times. This rearrangement joins TRBV28 to TRBJ2-3, with 9 bases matching TRBD1. The CDR3 contains 16 residues. In germline, CDR1 is MDHEN, CDR2 SYDVKM. The V gene end was trimmed by 4 bases and the J gene end by 3 bases; junction bases not matched to a gene: 8. The CDR3 sequence: CASSSPGQGFTDTQYF. The CDR3 coding sequence is TGTGCCAGCAGTTCCCCGGGACAGGGTTTTACAGATACGCAGTATTTT.

This sequence joins TRBV4-3 and TRBJ1-2, with unresolved D. The CDR3 extends over 15 amino acids. Germline CDR1 reads LGHNA; CDR2 reads YSLEER. The V gene lost 0 bases and the J gene lost 4 bases, with 12 bases spanning the gap. The CDR3, as DNA: TGCGCCAGCAGCCAAGAATCAGCGCGGCCCTATGGCTACACCTTC. It encodes CASSQESARPYGYTF.

The table lists this clone with a count of one. The rearrangement uses TRBV28 and TRBJ2-7; TRBD1 agrees at 8 bases. With V trimmed by 5 bases and J by 4 bases, 7 bases remained unmatched. CDR1 and CDR2 from the germline V gene are MDHEN and SYDVKM. The CDR3 runs 14 residues. CDR3 sequence reads: CASSPRTGRYEQYF. CDR3 sequence (DNA): TGTGCCAGCAGTCCGAGGACAGGGAGATACGAGCAGTACTTC.

This clone was recorded a few times. V usage is TRBV10-1 and J usage is TRBJ1-5; D call uncertain. Germline CDR1 and CDR2: WNHNN and SYGVQD (reference sequence). This CDR3 has 17 amino acids. V lost 0 bases to trimming and J lost 0 bases, with 12 bases between them. CDR3 in DNA: TGCGCCAGCAGTGAGTCAGCCGGACTAGATAGCAATCAGCCCCAGCATTTT. It codes for CASSESAGLDSNQPQHF.

The chain joins TRBV5-6 to TRBJ2-3, with D uncertain. V lost 2 bases and J lost 4, with 11 bases in between. CDR1 and CDR2 (germline): SGHDT, YYEEEE. CDR3 length: 14 amino acids. In DNA form, the CDR3 reads TGTGCCAGCAGCTTATGGTGGGAACCAGATACGCAGTATTTT. Translation: CASSLWWEPDTQYF.

This clone was observed a single time. This sequence joins TRBV2 and TRBJ1-1; D perhaps matches TRBD1 (6 bases). Germline CDR1 is SNHLY and CDR2 is FYNNEI. Trimming took 6 bases from V and 1 from J, leaving 12 bases between them. The length of the CDR3 is 14 residues. The CDR3 bases are TGTGCCAGCAGGGTCGGACAGACGAACACTGAAGCTTTCTTT. Translated: CASRVGQTNTEAFF.

The chain employs TRBV5-1 and TRBJ2-1, with a weak D call TRBD1 (6 bases). Germline assignment: CDR1 SGHRS and CDR2 YFSETQ. V was trimmed by 0 bases and J by 8 bases, leaving 15 bases between them. The CDR3 sequence is 15 residues long. Here the CDR3 DNA reads TGCGCCAGCAGCTTGGGTTCAGGGGAATCTTATGAGCAGTTCTTC. Protein: CASSLGSGESYEQFF.

V gene TRBV28 combines with J gene TRBJ1-4; TRBD1 might be the D (5 bases). V lost 5 bases and J 10 bases, leaving 17 bases between the germline ends. Per germline, CDR1 MDHEN and CDR2 SYDVKM. This CDR3 has 14 amino acids. Here the CDR3 reads CASSAGDSRGKLFF. CDR3 DNA sequence: TGTGCCAGCAGTGCAGGAGACAGTCGGGGAAAACTGTTTTTT.

This chain joins TRBV7-9 and TRBJ2-7; TRBD2 might be the D (5 bases). The CDR3 contains 10 residues. Trimming took off 5 bases at V and 8 bases at J, with 7 bases between the two ends. In germline, CDR1 is SEHNR, CDR2 FQNEAQ (reference sequence). In nucleotides, the CDR3 is TGTGCCAGCAGCGCCGGGAAGCAGTACTTC. It specifies CASSAGKQYF.

The rearrangement uses TRBV4-1 and TRBJ2-5; 7 bases agree with TRBD1. The length of the CDR3 is 15 residues. Germline trimming cut 4 bases from V and 3 bases from J; bases unmatched to any gene: 8. In germline, CDR1 is MGHRA, CDR2 YSYEKL. The CDR3 DNA reads TGCGCCAGCAGCCGACCTGACAGGGAAGAAGAGACCCAGTACTTC. This translates into CASSRPDREEETQYF.

The genes are TRBV2 and TRBJ1-6; D is unresolved. CDR1 and CDR2 (germline): SNHLY, FYNNEI. The V gene lost 7 bases and the J gene lost 6 bases, with 13 bases spanning the gap. The CDR3 has 14 residues. CDR3 DNA: TGTGCCAGCACTACGGACCACCGTAATTCACCCCTCCACTTT. Encoded protein: CASTTDHRNSPLHF.

This clone has more than one count but fewer than ten. The chain joins TRBV27 to TRBJ2-1, with 9 bases identical to TRBD2. The CDR3 consists of 20 residues. The junction had 18 bases not matched to a gene; V was cut back by 2 bases and J by 4 bases. In germline, CDR1 is MNHEY, CDR2 SMNVEV (reference sequence). CDR3 amino acids: CASSLIGIIGGGDDYNEQFF. In DNA, the CDR3 is TGTGCCAGCAGTTTAATAGGGATTATCGGCGGGGGGGATGATTACAATGAGCAGTTCTTC.

This clone was seen a few times. The rearrangement uses TRBV7-9 and TRBJ1-2; D remains ambiguous. This CDR3 comprises 17 residues. Trimming cost V 3 bases and J 1 base, with 18 bases left between them. The V gene's germline CDR1 is SEHNR and CDR2 FQNEAQ (reference sequence). The CDR3 region is CASSFNVQGHYNYGYTF. The CDR3 bases are TGTGCCAGCAGCTTTAATGTCCAAGGGCACTATAACTATGGCTACACCTTC.

This clone showed up just once. The J gene is TRBJ1-4, the V gene TRBV11-2; tentative D call: TRBD1 (6 bases). Trimming removed 3 bases at V and 0 bases at J, with 11 bases between. Germline V lookup: CDR1 SGHAT, CDR2 FQNNGV. The CDR3 has 16 amino acids. DNA of the CDR3: TGTGCCAGCAGCTTCGGGGGGCAGGCAACTAATGAAAAACTGTTTTTT. This translates into CASSFGGQATNEKLFF.

The V and J genes are TRBV6-4 and TRBJ1-1; maybe TRBD1 (6 bases). This CDR3 comprises 13 residues. The V gene lost 5 bases and the J gene lost 1 base, with 8 bases spanning the gap. Germline V CDR1 and CDR2: MRHNA, SNTAGT. The CDR3 protein is CASSQGPNTEAFF. The CDR3 DNA is TGTGCCAGCAGTCAGGGGCCGAACACTGAAGCTTTCTTT.

This clone has just one count. The chain employs TRBV3-1 (or the pseudogene TRBV3-2) and TRBJ1-3; no firm D call. In germline, CDR1 is LGHDT, CDR2 YNNKEL (reference sequence). Trimming left V 3 bases short and J 0 bases short, with 3 bases between. There are 13 residues in the CDR3. CDR3 amino acids: CASSHLSGNTIYF. CDR3 DNA: TGTGCCAGCAGCCATCTCTCTGGAAACACCATATATTTT.

The genes are TRBV28 and TRBJ1-4, with D possibly matching TRBD1 (5 bases). The CDR3 covers 12 residues. Between the trimmed V and J ends, which lost 10 bases and 5 bases, there was a span of 11 bases. Looked up from germline, CDR1 is MDHEN and CDR2 is SYDVKM. As DNA, the CDR3 is TGTGCCAACAGGACCCAGAATGAAAAACTGTTTTTT. Translation: CANRTQNEKLFF. Full variable domain (outside the CDR3, taken from reference TRBV28 and TRBJ1-4): DVKVTQSSRYLVKRTGEKVFLECVQDMDHENMFWYRQDPGLGLRLIYFSYDVKMKEKGDIPEGYSVSREKKERFSLILESASTNQTSMYLCANRTQNEKLFFGSGTQLSVL.

The chain is built from TRBV6-5 and TRBJ1-5; weak D call: TRBD1 (5 bases). This CDR3 is 13 amino acids long. V was cut by 6 bases and J by 8 bases, with 14 bases left in between. Germline loops: CDR1 MNHEY, CDR2 SVGAGI. The CDR3 is CASREQGVEPQHF. The DNA of the CDR3 is TGTGCCAGCAGGGAGCAAGGGGTTGAGCCCCAGCATTTT.

This clone was observed a single time. The chain joins TRBV5-6 to TRBJ2-2; tentatively, D is TRBD1 (6 bases). V lost 0 bases, J lost 4 bases, and 13 bases lay in between. Germline CDR1 SGHDT, CDR2 YYEEEE. The CDR3 covers 16 residues. CDR3 in amino acids: CASSLAAGDVTGELFF. The CDR3 DNA is TGTGCCAGCAGCTTGGCGGCAGGGGATGTCACCGGGGAGCTGTTTTTT.

CDR3 sequence reads: CASGKGVLDEKLFF. DNA for the CDR3: TGTGCCAGCGGAAAAGGGGTCTTAGACGAAAAACTGTTTTTT. The V call is TRBV2, the J call TRBJ1-4; D may be TRBD1 (5 bases). V lost 8 bases and J 8 bases, leaving 18 bases between the germline ends. The CDR3 runs 14 residues. Germline CDR1 reads SNHLY; CDR2 reads FYNNEI.

The J gene is TRBJ1-4, the V gene TRBV2; D unclear. With 4 bases removed from V and 6 bases from J, the gap between germline ends came to 9 bases. Per the germline V gene, CDR1 is SNHLY and CDR2 is FYNNEI. This CDR3 region has 13 residues. In DNA, the CDR3 is TGTGCCAGCAGTGTATGGGTGGATGAAAAACTGTTTTTT. It encodes CASSVWVDEKLFF.

As concerns this clone: This sample includes further DNA sequences coding for the same CDR3. The V call is TRBV19, the J call TRBJ1-5; a possible D gene is TRBD1 (5 bases). The CDR3 spans 14 residues. Germline CDR1 is LNHDA and CDR2 is SQIVND (reference sequence). The V and J ends lost 5 bases and 4 bases respectively, with 12 bases between them. The CDR3 sequence is CASSSGGGNQPQHF. The CDR3 nucleotides read TGTGCCAGTAGTTCGGGCGGGGGTAATCAGCCCCAGCATTTT.